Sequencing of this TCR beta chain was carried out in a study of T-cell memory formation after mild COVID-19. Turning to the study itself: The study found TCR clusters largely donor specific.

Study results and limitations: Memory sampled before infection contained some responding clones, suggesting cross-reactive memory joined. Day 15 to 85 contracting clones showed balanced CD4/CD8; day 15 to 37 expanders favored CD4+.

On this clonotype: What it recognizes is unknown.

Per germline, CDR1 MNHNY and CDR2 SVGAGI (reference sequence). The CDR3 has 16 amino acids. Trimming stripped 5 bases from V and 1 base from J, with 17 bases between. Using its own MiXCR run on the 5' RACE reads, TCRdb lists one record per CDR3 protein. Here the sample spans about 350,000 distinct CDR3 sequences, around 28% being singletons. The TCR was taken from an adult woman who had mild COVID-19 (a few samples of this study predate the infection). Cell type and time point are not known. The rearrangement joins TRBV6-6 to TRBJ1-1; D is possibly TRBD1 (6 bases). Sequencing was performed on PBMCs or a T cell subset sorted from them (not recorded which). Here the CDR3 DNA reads TGTGCCAGCAGTCCCCGACAGGATAGGAGGAACACTGAAGCTTTCTTT. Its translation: CASSPRQDRRNTEAFF.